Each of the 31 T cell receptor beta chains below was sequenced from the same sample in a study of T-cell memory formation after mild COVID-19. From the 5' RACE reads, TCRdb called clonotypes with MiXCR, one entry per CDR3 protein. The sample lists over 500,000 distinct CDR3 sequences; 17% were seen once. Material for sequencing was PBMCs or a T cell subset sorted from them (not recorded which). These receptors came from an adult woman who had mild COVID-19 (a few samples of this study predate the infection). Cell type and time point are not known.

The V gene is TRBV3-1, the J gene TRBJ1-2; D gene unclear. Trimming left V 5 bases short and J 7 bases short, with 14 bases between. Per germline, CDR1 LGHDT and CDR2 YNNKEL (reference sequence). The CDR3 is made up of 13 amino acids. The CDR3 sequence is CASSGHGRSGYTF. The CDR3 DNA reads TGTGCCAGCAGCGGTCACGGGAGAAGTGGCTACACCTTC.

This chain uses TRBV7-8 with TRBJ1-1; D uncertain. The V end lost 5 bases, the J end lost 4 bases, and 17 bases lay between the germline ends. The germline gives CDR1 SGHVS, CDR2 FQNEAQ. The CDR3 has 15 amino acids. Here the CDR3 reads CASSPKRTSPTEAFF. The CDR3 coding sequence is TGTGCCAGCAGCCCGAAACGGACTTCCCCCACTGAAGCTTTCTTT.

This clonotype was observed many times. The V gene is TRBV7-8, the J gene TRBJ2-3; D perhaps matches TRBD2 (5 bases). The CDR3 length is 16 residues. Germline CDR1 reads SGHVS; CDR2 reads FQNEAQ. Trimming stripped 2 bases from V and 4 bases from J, with 16 bases between. This chain's CDR3 is CASSLMERTVPDTQYF. For the CDR3, the DNA is TGTGCCAGCAGCTTAATGGAACGGACTGTCCCAGATACGCAGTATTTT.

DNA of the CDR3: TGCGCCAGCAGCACCGGACTAGCGGGAGTCACAGATACGCAGTATTTT. Translated, it gives CASSTGLAGVTDTQYF. J is TRBJ2-3 and V is TRBV5-1; 13 nucleotides align to TRBD2. The V gene end was trimmed by 4 bases and the J gene end by 2 bases; junction bases not matched to a gene: 4. CDR3 length: 16 residues. Germline V CDR1 and CDR2: SGHRS, YFSETQ.

There are many counts of this clonotype. V and J are TRBV20-1 and TRBJ2-1; TRBD2 agrees at 10 bases. Looked up from germline, CDR1 is DFQATT and CDR2 is SNEGSKA (reference sequence). V shed 3 bases, J shed 7 bases, and the junction held 12 bases outside the gene matches. The CDR3 runs 16 residues. As DNA, the CDR3 is TGCAGTGCTAGGGCCCCGGGAGCGGGAGGGCCGAATGAGCAGTTCTTC. Its translation is CSARAPGAGGPNEQFF.

This clonotype was observed a handful of times. The rearrangement joins TRBV12-3 or TRBV12-4 to TRBJ1-1; D ambiguous. V shed 7 bases and J shed 7 bases, with 7 bases lying between them. The CDR3 has 10 amino acids. The CDR3 nucleotides read TGTGCCAGCACCCCTTATGAAGCTTTCTTT. Translating it yields CASTPYEAFF.

This clonotype showed up just a few times. This chain joins TRBV5-1 and TRBJ1-1, with TRBD1 matching 7 bases. The germline gives CDR1 SGHRS, CDR2 YFSETQ. The CDR3 sequence is 14 residues long. V shed 4 bases, J shed 2 bases, and the junction held 5 bases outside the gene matches. The CDR3 is CASSVTGQNTEAFF. The CDR3 DNA sequence: TGCGCCAGCAGCGTGACAGGGCAAAACACTGAAGCTTTCTTT.

The table lists this clonotype with a few counts. The rearrangement uses TRBV7-2 and TRBJ1-1; D is unclear. V was trimmed by 5 bases and J by 1 base, leaving 14 bases between them. CDR1 and CDR2 (germline): SGHTA, FQGNSA. This CDR3 spans 15 amino acids. CDR3 region: CASSPVVVGNTEAFF. In nucleotides, the CDR3 is TGTGCCAGCAGCCCTGTAGTGGTCGGGAACACTGAAGCTTTCTTT.

This clonotype has a handful of counts. The rearrangement uses TRBV6-2 or TRBV6-3 and TRBJ2-5, with D perhaps matching TRBD1 (6 bases). This CDR3 has 17 amino acids. Trimming shortened V by 6 bases and J by 5 bases, and 25 bases separated the two germline ends. Germline lookup yields CDR1 MNHEY and CDR2 SVGEGT. The CDR3 loop reads CASRPITRHRVRETQYF. The CDR3 region has the DNA TGTGCCAGCAGACCCATAACGCGTCACAGGGTTCGCGAGACCCAGTACTTC.

This clonotype has only a few counts. The V and J genes are TRBV20-1 and TRBJ2-1, with 11 bases identical to TRBD2. CDR3 length: 16 amino acids. Germline CDR1 and CDR2: DFQATT and SNEGSKA (reference sequence). J gave up 4 bases and V 1 base, and 6 bases lay outside the gene matches. CDR3 protein: CSARGVLAGVYNEQFF. DNA for the CDR3: TGCAGTGCTAGAGGCGTACTAGCGGGAGTTTACAATGAGCAGTTCTTC.

The chain combines TRBV6-2 or TRBV6-3 with TRBJ2-3; D possibly corresponds to TRBD2 (6 bases). V gave up 8 bases and J gave up 8 bases, with 23 bases separating them. The germline CDR1 and CDR2 sequences are MNHEY and SVGEGT. The CDR3 extends over 15 amino acids. DNA for the CDR3: TGTGCCAGCGTCCCCATGGGGGGTCAGATGGTTACGCAGTATTTT. This translates into CASVPMGGQMVTQYF.

This clonotype was detected a few times. The CDR3 DNA follows: TGCAGTGCGTTACTAGCGGAAGACAATGAGCAGTTCTTC. The encoded protein is CSALLAEDNEQFF. V usage is TRBV20-1 and J usage is TRBJ2-1; 8 bases fit TRBD2. With 6 bases clipped from V and 5 bases from J, the junction kept 6 bases outside the gene matches. The CDR3 covers 13 residues. CDR1 DFQATT and CDR2 SNEGSKA come from the germline V gene (reference sequence).

This clonotype was seen only a few times. The genes are TRBV12-3 or TRBV12-4 and TRBJ2-5; D is ambiguous. V was pared by 7 bases and J by 4 bases, with 19 bases between. There are 15 residues in the CDR3. In nucleotides, the CDR3 is TGTGCCAGCATGAGCTCCCTTGCGATGGGAGAGACCCAGTACTTC. Translated: CASMSSLAMGETQYF.

This clonotype was seen more than once but under ten times. The rearrangement links TRBV12-3 or TRBV12-4 to TRBJ2-7, with TRBD2 matching 7 bases. The CDR3 runs to 14 residues. The ends lost 0 bases at V and 7 bases at J; junction bases unmatched: 6. The CDR3 sequence is CASSLAVAAGEQYF. The CDR3 DNA reads as TGTGCCAGCAGTTTAGCGGTTGCAGCGGGGGAGCAGTACTTC.

The chain couples TRBV12-3 or TRBV12-4 to TRBJ2-5; perhaps TRBD2 as D (7 bases). Trimming shortened V by 6 bases and J by 3 bases, and 17 bases separated the two germline ends. CDR3 length equals 15 residues. This CDR3 is CASSPRGGAKETQYF. CDR3 nucleotides: TGTGCCAGCAGCCCCCGTGGGGGGGCAAAAGAGACCCAGTACTTC.

The chain recombines TRBV18 with TRBJ2-3; 8 bases are shared with TRBD1. The germline V gene encodes CDR1 KGHSH and CDR2 LQKENI. V was clipped by 3 bases and J by 2 bases; unmatched bases: 4. The CDR3 length is 15 residues. This CDR3 reads CASSPARGLTDTQYF. As DNA, the CDR3 is TGTGCCAGCTCACCGGCCAGGGGGCTCACAGATACGCAGTATTTT.

This clonotype showed up just a few times. V is TRBV20-1 and J is TRBJ2-7, with 10 bases that match TRBD2. Germline V gene sequence: CDR1 DFQATT, CDR2 SNEGSKA (reference sequence). With 2 bases clipped from V and 6 bases from J, the junction kept 1 base outside the gene matches. The CDR3 covers 12 residues. The CDR3 loop reads CSARLAGAEQYF. CDR3 coding DNA: TGCAGTGCTAGACTAGCGGGAGCCGAGCAGTACTTC.

This clonotype was recorded once. The V call is TRBV7-9, the J call TRBJ2-4, with a weak D call TRBD2 (6 bases). Trimming took off 1 base at V and 14 bases at J, with 18 bases between the two ends. The CDR3 sequence is 14 residues long. Germline-derived CDR1 and CDR2 are SEHNR and FQNEAQ (reference sequence). Written as DNA, the CDR3 is TGTGCCAGCAGCTTAGACCAGGGTCTTGGAGGGAAGTACTTC. It is translated as CASSLDQGLGGKYF.

This clonotype occurred many times. The rearrangement links TRBV11-2 to TRBJ2-1; 8 bases agree with TRBD1. V gave up 8 bases and J gave up 0 bases; unmatched junction bases: 12. Germline CDR1 reads SGHAT; CDR2 reads FQNNGV. The CDR3 sequence is 17 residues long. This CDR3 is CASPSLPDRGSYNEQFF. CDR3 in DNA: TGTGCCAGCCCATCTCTCCCCGACAGGGGCTCCTACAATGAGCAGTTCTTC.

In its sample, this clonotype was seen a few times. The chain has TRBV7-9 and TRBJ1-1, with unresolved D. Trimming took off 4 bases at V and 4 bases at J, with 10 bases between the two ends. The CDR3 covers 13 residues. Germline-derived CDR1 and CDR2 are SEHNR and FQNEAQ (reference sequence). DNA for the CDR3: TGTGCCAGCAGCTCGGACTTGTCCACTGAAGCTTTCTTT. Its protein is CASSSDLSTEAFF.

The chain uses TRBV4-1 and TRBJ1-2; 9 bases are shared with TRBD1. The germline CDR1 and CDR2 sequences are MGHRA and YSYEKL. V dropped 5 bases and J dropped 9; count of bases not matched to a gene: 10. The CDR3 loop spans 14 amino acids. CDR3 loop: CASSVSGTGNRYTF. The DNA of the CDR3 is TGCGCCAGCAGCGTATCCGGGACAGGGAATCGCTACACCTTC.

This clonotype came up a few times. The chain recombines TRBV20-1 with TRBJ1-2; D remains unclear. This CDR3 has 10 amino acids. V lost 0 bases, J lost 7 bases, and 3 bases lay in between. Germline V gene lookup returns CDR1 DFQATT and CDR2 SNEGSKA (reference sequence). CDR3 DNA: TGCAGTGCTAGAGAATCTGGCTACACCTTC. This gives the protein CSARESGYTF.

Ten or more counts support this clonotype. J is TRBJ2-2 and V is TRBV7-9, with D hard to call. The V gene lost 5 bases and the J gene lost 4 bases, with 8 bases spanning the gap. The V gene's germline CDR1 is SEHNR and CDR2 FQNEAQ (reference sequence). The CDR3 is made up of 13 amino acids. The chain's CDR3 is CASSATGTGELFF. CDR3 nucleotide sequence: TGTGCCAGCAGCGCGACGGGCACCGGGGAGCTGTTTTTT. Complete variable domain (other parts from reference TRBV7-9 and TRBJ2-2): DTGVSQNPRHKITKRGQNVTFRCDPISEHNRLYWYRQTLGQGPEFLTYFQNEAQLEKSRLLSDRFSAERPKGSFSTLEIQRTEQGDSAMYLCASSATGTGELFFGEGSRLTVL.

The chain's CDR3 is CASSVSGGQETQYF. The CDR3 DNA follows: TGTGCCAGCAGCGTGAGCGGGGGACAAGAGACCCAGTACTTC. The chain is built from TRBV9 and TRBJ2-5; 8 bases fit TRBD2. CDR1 and CDR2 (germline): SGDLS, YYNGEE. The CDR3 loop spans 14 amino acids. With 2 bases clipped from V and 2 bases from J, the junction kept 2 bases outside the gene matches.

J is TRBJ2-3 and V is TRBV7-2; D is undetermined. The CDR3 covers 12 residues. Trimming shortened V by 2 bases and J by 5 bases, and 5 bases separated the two germline ends. CDR1 SGHTA and CDR2 FQGNSA come from the germline V gene. The CDR3 sequence: CASSLMRDTQYF. The CDR3 bases are TGTGCCAGCAGCTTAATGCGAGATACGCAGTATTTT.

This clonotype was recorded a few times. The chain combines TRBV6-5 with TRBJ1-2; D is unresolved. The CDR3 sequence is 14 residues long. Germline CDR1 reads MNHEY; CDR2 reads SVGAGI. The V and J ends lost 2 bases and 11 bases respectively, with 18 bases between them. The CDR3 nucleotides are TGTGCCAGCAGTTACGTAGACGGGTCCTTTGGGTACACCTTC. Protein: CASSYVDGSFGYTF.

This clonotype occurred a few times. The J gene is TRBJ2-7, the V gene TRBV7-2; D may be TRBD1 (6 bases). Germline V CDR1 and CDR2: SGHTA, FQGNSA. The CDR3 extends over 15 amino acids. V lost 2 bases and J 3 bases, leaving 14 bases between the germline ends. The CDR3 sequence is CASSLTVDRSYEQYF. The CDR3, as DNA: TGTGCCAGCAGCTTAACAGTTGACAGGAGCTACGAGCAGTACTTC. The full variable domain, its missing parts supplied by reference TRBV7-2 and TRBJ2-7, is GAGVSQSPSNKVTEKGKDVELRCDPISGHTALYWYRQSLGQGLEFLIYFQGNSAPDKSGLPSDRFSAERTGGSVSTLTIQRTQQEDSAVYLCASSLTVDRSYEQYFGPGTRLTVT.

V usage is TRBV11-2 and J usage is TRBJ2-1; D unclear. This CDR3 contains 15 residues. The germline V and J ends were trimmed by 0 bases and 4 bases, with 10 bases remaining between them. Per the germline V gene, CDR1 is SGHAT and CDR2 is FQNNGV. CDR3: CASSLEYAPYNEQFF. The CDR3 DNA is TGTGCCAGCAGCTTAGAATACGCCCCTTACAATGAGCAGTTCTTC.

The gene calls are TRBV6-5 and TRBJ2-5; the D call may be TRBD1 or TRBD2 (7 bases each). The CDR3 has 14 amino acids. Germline lookup yields CDR1 MNHEY and CDR2 SVGAGI. Trimming left V 7 bases short and J 2 bases short, with 14 bases between. The CDR3 bases are TGTGCCAGCATCCCAGGGGGGGTTCAAGAGACCCAGTACTTC. This codes for CASIPGGVQETQYF.

The chain combines TRBV7-3 with TRBJ2-1; TRBD2 matches at 11 bases. The CDR3 extends over 17 amino acids. The V gene end was trimmed by 1 base and the J gene end by 7 bases; junction bases not matched to a gene: 9. Germline V gene lookup returns CDR1 SGHTA and CDR2 FQGTGA. In nucleotides, the CDR3 is TGTGCCAGCAGCTTAAATACGCGGCTAGCGGGAGGAAATGAGCAGTTCTTC. Translating it yields CASSLNTRLAGGNEQFF.

This clonotype was seen only a few times. The gene calls are TRBV27 and TRBJ2-7, with D maybe TRBD2 (7 bases). CDR1 MNHEY and CDR2 SMNVEV come from the germline V gene (reference sequence). This CDR3 contains 16 residues. Trimming removed 0 bases at V and 6 bases at J, with 18 bases between. For the CDR3, the DNA is TGTGCCAGCAGTTTATCGTGGGGGGGGCCGAAGGGCGAGCAGTACTTC. Protein product: CASSLSWGGPKGEQYF.